A selection of T cell receptor beta chains follows, all from one sample in a study of identical twins. From the 5' RACE reads, TCRdb called clonotypes with MiXCR, one entry per CDR3 protein. This repertoire shows roughly 1,500,000 distinct CDR3 sequences, under 35% found once; its top ten account for around 0.25%. The sequenced material came from cord blood. The receptors originated from a newborn girl in good health. Each CDR3 is given with its conserved first and last residue. D genes are given only for firm matches. Expanded clones get a size class; other rows say once, few or many, or leave the size out.

TRBJ2-7	TRBV3-1	.	TRBD2	CASSPTSGLYEQYF	TGTGCCAGCAGCCCGACTAGCGGACTCTACGAGCAGTACTTC
TRBJ2-3	TRBV20-1	few	TRBD2	CSARAGGIIDTQYF	TGCAGTGCTAGAGCGGGAGGGATCATAGATACGCAGTATTTT
TRBJ2-5	TRBV2	many	.	CASSEGREKETQYF	TGTGCCAGCAGTGAAGGGCGTGAGAAAGAGACCCAGTACTTC
TRBJ2-3	TRBV5-1	.	.	CASPRINRTDTQYF	TGCGCCAGTCCCCGGATCAACAGAACAGATACGCAGTATTTT
TRBJ1-6	TRBV4-1	.	.	CASSQLWGSKYNSPLHF	TGCGCCAGCAGCCAATTATGGGGTTCGAAGTATAATTCACCCCTCCACTTT
TRBJ2-3	TRBV29-1	.	TRBD2	CSVLGAGDTDTQYF	TGCAGCGTACTCGGGGCGGGAGACACAGATACGCAGTATTTT
TRBJ2-2	TRBV3-1	.	.	CASSQVSNTGELFF	TGTGCCAGCAGCCAAGTTTCTAACACCGGGGAGCTGTTTTTT
TRBJ1-4	TRBV28	.	.	CASSPPPGKLFF	TGTGCCAGCAGCCCCCCCCCTGGAAAACTGTTTTTT
TRBJ2-7	TRBV10-3	few	.	CAISDHTGSYEQYF	TGTGCCATCAGCGACCACACAGGTTCCTACGAGCAGTACTTC
TRBJ1-2	TRBV27	few	.	CASSLLAGDYGYTF	TGTGCCAGCAGTTTATTGGCAGGGGACTATGGCTACACCTTC
TRBJ1-4	TRBV28	.	.	CASSLQTGNEKLFF	TGTGCCAGCAGTTTACAGACAGGCAATGAAAAACTGTTTTTT
TRBJ1-5	TRBV15	.	TRBD1	CATRGQGDQPQHF	TGTGCCACCAGGGGACAGGGCGATCAGCCCCAGCATTTT
TRBJ1-6	TRBV7-8	.	.	CASSIRPRNNSPLHF	TGTGCCAGCAGCATCCGTCCCAGAAATAATTCACCCCTCCACTTT
TRBJ1-1	TRBV12-5	.	.	CASGLSRTQGLAEAFF	TGTGCTAGTGGTTTGTCCCGGACGCAGGGGCTCGCTGAAGCTTTCTTT
TRBJ2-7	TRBV7-2	many	.	CASSLERQFYEQYF	TGTGCCAGCAGCTTAGAACGCCAGTTCTACGAGCAGTACTTC
TRBJ1-4	TRBV4-2	few	.	CASSQEPGTGNEKLFF	TGTGCCAGCAGCCAAGAGCCCGGGACGGGTAATGAAAAACTGTTTTTT
TRBJ2-7	TRBV6-6	many	TRBD1	CASRQGAYEQYF	TGTGCCAGCAGACAGGGGGCCTACGAGCAGTACTTC
TRBJ2-4	TRBV10-2	few	.	CASSPVSNIQYF	TGCGCCAGCAGTCCCGTTTCTAACATTCAGTACTTC
TRBJ2-1	TRBV10-3	few	.	CAISESNYYNEQFF	TGTGCCATCAGTGAGTCCAACTACTACAATGAGCAGTTCTTC
TRBJ2-1	TRBV3-1	.	TRBD2	CASSQGTSGGPLYNEQFF	TGTGCCAGCAGCCAAGGTACTAGCGGGGGCCCTCTCTACAATGAGCAGTTCTTC
TRBJ1-6	TRBV4-2	.	.	CASSAEENSPLHF	TGTGCCAGCAGCGCAGAGGAGAATTCACCCCTCCACTTT
TRBJ1-2	TRBV28	.	TRBD1	CASSHGQGEWYGYTF	TGTGCCAGCAGCCACGGACAGGGGGAATGGTATGGCTACACCTTC
TRBJ2-3	TRBV4-2	once	.	CASSQDDPDTQYF	TGTGCCAGCAGCCAAGATGACCCAGATACGCAGTATTTT
TRBJ1-2	TRBV15	.	.	CATSRAATGGYGYTF	TGTGCCACCAGCAGAGCGGCGACAGGAGGGTATGGCTACACCTTC
TRBJ2-7	TRBV4-2	many	TRBD2	CASSHLMGGIYEQYF	TGTGCCAGCAGCCATCTCATGGGAGGGATCTACGAGCAGTACTTC
TRBJ2-3	TRBV29-1	few	.	CSVLQGKGLSDTQYF	TGCAGCGTCCTCCAGGGTAAAGGACTCTCGGATACGCAGTATTTT
TRBJ1-6	TRBV5-1	many	TRBD1	CASSPRTGLNSPLHF	TGCGCCAGCAGCCCCCGGACAGGGCTGAATTCACCCCTCCACTTT
TRBJ2-7	TRBV5-1	many	TRBD1	CASSLGQGEQYF	TGTGCCAGCAGTTTAGGACAGGGCGAGCAGTACTTC
TRBJ1-6	TRBV10-3	.	.	CATQQGPNSPLHF	TGTGCCACTCAACAGGGCCCGAATTCACCCCTCCACTTT
TRBJ2-1	TRBV29-1	few	TRBD2	CSVELAGGAYNEQFF	TGCAGCGTTGAACTAGCGGGGGGGGCCTACAATGAGCAGTTCTTC
TRBJ2-5	TRBV4-2	few	.	CASSQEKFRDEQYF	TGTGCCAGCAGCCAAGAAAAATTCCGGGATGAGCAGTACTTC
TRBJ2-3	TRBV11-2	few	.	CASSLPGHTDTQYF	TGTGCCAGCAGTCTCCCAGGGCACACAGATACGCAGTATTTT
TRBJ2-1	TRBV12-3/TRBV12-4	.	.	CASSFVGRDEQFF	TGTGCCAGCAGTTTTGTGGGCAGGGATGAGCAGTTCTTC
TRBJ2-7	TRBV12-3/TRBV12-4	.	.	CASTDGYYEQYF	TGTGCCAGCACAGACGGATACTACGAGCAGTACTTC
TRBJ1-3	TRBV7-7	.	.	CASSSGPSDTIYF	TGTGCTAGCAGCTCCGGACCTTCGGACACCATATATTTT
TRBJ2-2	TRBV6-5	.	TRBD1	CASSYGQGALNTGELFF	TGTGCCAGCAGTTACGGACAGGGGGCTCTGAACACCGGGGAGCTGTTTTTT
TRBJ2-1	TRBV10-3	many	TRBD2	CAISESTGTSGYNEQFF	TGTGCCATCAGTGAGTCTACCGGGACTAGCGGCTACAATGAGCAGTTCTTC
TRBJ2-7	TRBV12-3/TRBV12-4	many	.	CASRRDDSYEQYF	TGTGCCAGCAGGCGGGATGACAGCTACGAGCAGTACTTC
TRBJ2-5	TRBV2	.	TRBD2	CATLRVTSVKETQYF	TGTGCCACGCTAAGGGTCACTAGCGTTAAAGAGACCCAGTACTTC
TRBJ2-1	TRBV19	.	TRBD2	CASRSGTSGRVDNEQFF	TGTGCCAGTCGATCCGGGACTAGCGGGAGAGTCGACAATGAGCAGTTCTTC
TRBJ1-2	TRBV7-9	few	.	CASSLEVQGRGYTF	TGTGCCAGCAGCTTAGAAGTACAGGGTCGTGGCTACACCTTC
TRBJ2-1	TRBV10-3	many	TRBD2	CAITSGGANEQFF	TGTGCCATCACTAGCGGGGGGGCCAATGAGCAGTTCTTC
TRBJ2-4	TRBV27	.	.	CASSLWTLWDLRAKNIQYF	TGTGCCAGCAGTTTATGGACCCTCTGGGATCTACGGGCCAAAAACATTCAGTACTTC
TRBJ2-7	TRBV13	.	TRBD1	CASSAKQGPSTYEQYF	TGTGCCAGCAGCGCGAAACAGGGGCCTTCCACCTACGAGCAGTACTTC